The 16 T cell receptor beta chains listed next were all sequenced from one sample in a study of shared clonotypes between healthy human individuals. The table came from immunoSEQ multiplex PCR; TCRdb's copy has only in-frame clones and leaves some out. Of a few million clones listed, roughly 95% were seen once; the top ten hold approximately 0.13%. The sequenced sample consisted of naive CD4+ T cells sorted from blood. This sample's subset: CD45RA+ positively selected. These receptors came from a man aged 18 to 29 in good health.

This chain connects TRBV6-6 to TRBJ1-2; TRBD1 aligns across 8 bases. CDR1 and CDR2 (germline): MNHNY, SVGAGI (reference sequence). CDR3 size: 13 residues. Germline trimming cut 2 bases from V and 10 bases from J; bases unmatched to any gene: 6. The CDR3 sequence is CASSYPGTGSYTF. Here the CDR3 DNA reads TGTGCCAGCAGTTACCCTGGGACAGGTTCCTACACCTTC.

This chain connects TRBV7-9 to TRBJ1-1, with TRBD1 matching 12 bases. CDR3 length: 16 amino acids. Unmatched junction bases numbered 9, after V lost 5 bases and J lost 5 bases. The germline gives CDR1 SEHNR, CDR2 FQNEAQ (reference sequence). The chain's CDR3 is CASSIPGQGAGTEAFF. The CDR3 DNA sequence: TGTGCCAGCAGCATACCGGGACAGGGGGCTGGGACTGAAGCTTTCTTT.

V and J are TRBV2 and TRBJ1-4; D uncertain. This CDR3 is built from 13 residues. V gave up 4 bases and J gave up 8 bases, with 11 bases separating them. Germline CDR1 SNHLY, CDR2 FYNNEI. This CDR3 is CASSAEAREKLFF. The DNA for the CDR3 is TGTGCCAGCAGTGCTGAGGCAAGAGAAAAACTGTTTTTT.

Comments on this clone: The sample holds other DNA sequences that translate to the same CDR3. The J gene is TRBJ2-5, the V gene TRBV5-1, with D unclear. Germline V lookup: CDR1 SGHRS, CDR2 YFSETQ. V shed 4 bases and J shed 0 bases, with 4 bases lying between them. The CDR3 totals 12 residues. The CDR3 sequence: CASSPDQETQYF. The DNA for the CDR3 is TGCGCCAGCAGCCCCGACCAAGAGACCCAGTACTTC.

The rearrangement links TRBV6-5 to TRBJ1-2; the D gene is possibly TRBD1 (6 bases). Trimming took 1 base from V and 4 from J, leaving 13 bases between them. Germline V gene sequence: CDR1 MNHEY, CDR2 SVGAGI. The length of the CDR3 is 15 residues. As DNA, the CDR3 is TGTGCCAGCAGTTACTGGGGTCAGGGGCTCTATGGCTACACCTTC. Protein: CASSYWGQGLYGYTF.

The CDR3 DNA follows: TGTGCCAGCTCGGCAAGCTTCCGGGACATTCAGTACTTC. Translation gives CASSASFRDIQYF. The chain joins TRBV6-1 to TRBJ2-4; no definite D call. The CDR3 length is 13 residues. The V end lost 8 bases, the J end lost 8 bases, and 16 bases lay between the germline ends. The germline CDR1 and CDR2 sequences are MNHNS and SASEGT.

The rearrangement links TRBV15 to TRBJ1-2; no definite D call. The CDR3 runs 12 residues. Between the trimmed V and J ends, which lost 7 bases and 4 bases, there was a span of 10 bases. The germline V gene encodes CDR1 LNHNV and CDR2 YYDKDF (reference sequence). CDR3 protein: CATTEDLYGYTF. The CDR3, as DNA: TGTGCCACCACCGAGGACCTCTATGGCTACACCTTC.

Of note for this clone: Sequence at one end of the junction differs from germline and may be a read error. This chain connects TRBV7-7 to TRBJ1-1; D gene unclear. Germline CDR1 and CDR2: SSHAT and FNYEAQ (reference sequence). This CDR3 has 13 residues. CDR3: CASSLKVGTEAFF. The CDR3 coding sequence is TGTGCTAGCAGCTTGAAGGTCGGCACTGAAGCTTTCTTT.

The table lists this clone with a few counts. This CDR3 is also generated by other DNA sequences in the sample. The genes are TRBV27 and TRBJ1-1; D is uncertain. In germline, CDR1 is MNHEY, CDR2 SMNVEV (reference sequence). This CDR3 has 13 residues. Trimming left V 2 bases short and J 2 bases short, with 6 bases between. The CDR3 DNA sequence: TGTGCCAGCAGTTTAAAGGGAAACACTGAAGCTTTCTTT. It specifies CASSLKGNTEAFF.

The chain recombines TRBV10-3 with TRBJ2-1; 10 bases match TRBD2. The CDR3 is made up of 19 amino acids. The V gene's germline CDR1 is ENHRY and CDR2 SYGVKD. The V segment lost 4 bases and the J segment 4 bases; nucleotides outside the gene matches: 16. CDR3 loop: CAISAGLAGDLAPYNEQFF. The CDR3 DNA sequence: TGTGCCATCAGTGCAGGGCTAGCGGGGGACTTAGCCCCGTACAATGAGCAGTTCTTC.

The CDR3 DNA follows: TGCGCCAGCAGCTTGATTACGGGAGGGAGATACAATGAGCAGTTCTTC. Amino acid sequence: CASSLITGGRYNEQFF. The chain uses TRBV5-1 and TRBJ2-1, with 8 bases fitting TRBD2. CDR1 SGHRS and CDR2 YFSETQ come from the germline V gene. The CDR3 is 16 residues long. The V gene end was trimmed by 1 base and the J gene end by 4 bases; junction bases not matched to a gene: 7.

V usage is TRBV5-4 and J usage is TRBJ1-4; perhaps TRBD1 as D (6 bases). Trimming left V 4 bases short and J 7 bases short, with 17 bases between. Per germline, CDR1 SGHNT and CDR2 YYREEE (reference sequence). The CDR3 is made up of 15 amino acids. CDR3 coding DNA: TGTGCCAGCAGCCCCGAGCGGGGGCGGGCTGAAAAACTGTTTTTT. This sequence encodes CASSPERGRAEKLFF. Complete variable domain (other parts from reference TRBV5-4 and TRBJ1-4): ETGVTQSPTHLIKTRGQQVTLRCSSQSGHNTVSWYQQALGQGPQFIFQYYREEENGRGNFPPRFSGLQFPNYSSELNVNALELDDSALYLCASSPERGRAEKLFFGSGTQLSVL.

V gene TRBV6-6 combines with J gene TRBJ1-1; 8 bases line up with TRBD1. This CDR3 has 13 residues. V was clipped by 4 bases and J by 5 bases; unmatched bases: 3. Germline values: CDR1 MNHNY, CDR2 SVGAGI (reference sequence). In nucleotides, the CDR3 is TGTGCCAGCAGTTCCACAGGGGGAACTGAAGCTTTCTTT. It translates to CASSSTGGTEAFF.

This sequence joins TRBV6-5 and TRBJ2-4, with D possibly TRBD1 on 6 matching bases. Germline assignment: CDR1 MNHEY and CDR2 SVGAGI. The V and J ends lost 5 bases and 0 bases respectively, with 11 bases between them. The CDR3 has 15 amino acids. The CDR3 sequence: CASSPGTLAKNIQYF. DNA of the CDR3: TGTGCCAGCAGTCCCGGGACATTAGCCAAAAACATTCAGTACTTC.

The chain joins TRBV29-1 to TRBJ1-2; perhaps TRBD1 as D (5 bases). Trimming left V 3 bases short and J 8 bases short, with 16 bases between. Germline V CDR1 and CDR2: SQVTM, ANQGSEA. CDR3 length equals 13 residues. Here the CDR3 DNA reads TGCAGCGTTGAGGGGGAGGACGGCAGAGGCTACACCTTC. It encodes CSVEGEDGRGYTF.

The V call is TRBV30, the J call TRBJ1-1, with 7 bases aligning to TRBD1. Unmatched junction bases numbered 20, after V lost 4 bases and J lost 3 bases. The CDR3 runs to 18 residues. CDR1 and CDR2 (germline): GTSNPN, SVGIG (reference sequence). The CDR3 DNA sequence: TGTGCCTGGAACCGAGTCAAGACAGGAAACACAGGGGACACTGAAGCTTTCTTT. This codes for CAWNRVKTGNTGDTEAFF.